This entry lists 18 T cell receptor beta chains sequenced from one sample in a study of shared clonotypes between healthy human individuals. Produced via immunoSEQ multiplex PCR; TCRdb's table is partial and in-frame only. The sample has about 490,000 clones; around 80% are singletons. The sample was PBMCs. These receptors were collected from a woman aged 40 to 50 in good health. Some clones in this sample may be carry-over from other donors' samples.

The DNA of the CDR3 is TGTGCCAGCAGCGGGGGGAGCCAGGGCCTCGGCGAGCAGTACTTC. Translated: CASSGGSQGLGEQYF. The chain has TRBV9 and TRBJ2-7; D might be TRBD1 or TRBD2, each matching 5 bases. The germline gives CDR1 SGDLS, CDR2 YYNGEE. V was trimmed by 3 bases and J by 6 bases, leaving 19 bases between them. The CDR3 spans 15 residues.

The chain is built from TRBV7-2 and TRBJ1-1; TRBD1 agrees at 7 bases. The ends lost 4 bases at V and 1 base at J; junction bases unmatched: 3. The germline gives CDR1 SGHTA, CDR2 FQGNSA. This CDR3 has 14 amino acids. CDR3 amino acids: CASSWRTGNTEAFF. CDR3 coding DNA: TGTGCCAGCAGCTGGCGGACAGGGAACACTGAAGCTTTCTTT.

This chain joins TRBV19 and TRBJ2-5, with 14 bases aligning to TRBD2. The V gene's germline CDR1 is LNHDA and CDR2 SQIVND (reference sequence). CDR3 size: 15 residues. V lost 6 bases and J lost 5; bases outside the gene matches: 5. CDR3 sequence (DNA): TGTGCCAGTAGCGGGACTAGCGGGGGCCGCGAGACCCAGTACTTC. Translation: CASSGTSGGRETQYF.

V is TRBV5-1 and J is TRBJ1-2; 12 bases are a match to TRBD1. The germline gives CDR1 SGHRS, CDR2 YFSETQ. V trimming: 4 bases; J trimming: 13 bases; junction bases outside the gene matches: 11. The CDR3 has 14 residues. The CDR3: CASSPVGTGGQGTF. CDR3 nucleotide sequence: TGCGCCAGCAGCCCGGTCGGGACAGGGGGCCAGGGCACCTTC.

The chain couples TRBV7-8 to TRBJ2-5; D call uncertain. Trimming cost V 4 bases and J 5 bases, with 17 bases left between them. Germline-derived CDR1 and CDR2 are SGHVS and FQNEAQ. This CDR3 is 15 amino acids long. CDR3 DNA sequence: TGTGCCAGCAGCTCTCTACCGAGCCCTCGGGAGACCCAGTACTTC. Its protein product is CASSSLPSPRETQYF.

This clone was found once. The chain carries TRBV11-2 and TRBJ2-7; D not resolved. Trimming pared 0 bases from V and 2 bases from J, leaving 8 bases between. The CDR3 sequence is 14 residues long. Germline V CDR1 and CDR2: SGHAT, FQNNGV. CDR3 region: CASSLDGYTYEQYF. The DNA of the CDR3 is TGTGCCAGCAGCTTAGATGGCTACACCTACGAGCAGTACTTC.

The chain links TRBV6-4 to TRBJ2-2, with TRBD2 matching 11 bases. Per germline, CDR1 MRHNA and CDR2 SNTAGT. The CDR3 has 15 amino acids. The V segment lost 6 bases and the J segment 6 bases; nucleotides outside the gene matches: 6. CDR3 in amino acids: CASSSLAGASGELFF. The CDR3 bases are TGTGCCAGCAGCTCACTAGCGGGAGCCTCCGGGGAGCTGTTTTTT.

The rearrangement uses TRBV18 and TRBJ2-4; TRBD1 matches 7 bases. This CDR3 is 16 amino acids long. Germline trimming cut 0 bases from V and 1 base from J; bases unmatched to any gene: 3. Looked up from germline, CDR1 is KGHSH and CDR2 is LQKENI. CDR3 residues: CASSPPAGGAKNIQYF. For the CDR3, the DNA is TGTGCCAGCTCACCACCGGCAGGGGGTGCCAAAAACATTCAGTACTTC.

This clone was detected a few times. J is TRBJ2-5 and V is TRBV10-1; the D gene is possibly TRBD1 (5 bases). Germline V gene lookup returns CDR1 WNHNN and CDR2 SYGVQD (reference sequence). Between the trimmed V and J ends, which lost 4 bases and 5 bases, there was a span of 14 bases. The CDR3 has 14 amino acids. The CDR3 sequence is CASSGSLRAETQYF. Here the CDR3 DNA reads TGCGCCAGCAGTGGGTCTCTCAGGGCTGAGACCCAGTACTTC.

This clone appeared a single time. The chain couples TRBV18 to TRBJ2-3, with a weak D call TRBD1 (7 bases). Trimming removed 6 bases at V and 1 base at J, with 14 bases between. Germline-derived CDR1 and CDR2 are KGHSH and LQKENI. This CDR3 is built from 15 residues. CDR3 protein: CASSPGQRGTDTQYF. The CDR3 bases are TGTGCCAGCTCCCCGGGACAGCGGGGCACAGATACGCAGTATTTT.

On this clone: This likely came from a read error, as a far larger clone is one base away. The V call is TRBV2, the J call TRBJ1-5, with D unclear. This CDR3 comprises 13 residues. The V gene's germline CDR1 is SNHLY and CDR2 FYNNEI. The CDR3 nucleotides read TGTGCCGGCAGTTTTGCAGGAGATCAGCCCCAGCATTTT. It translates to CAGSFAGDQPQHF.

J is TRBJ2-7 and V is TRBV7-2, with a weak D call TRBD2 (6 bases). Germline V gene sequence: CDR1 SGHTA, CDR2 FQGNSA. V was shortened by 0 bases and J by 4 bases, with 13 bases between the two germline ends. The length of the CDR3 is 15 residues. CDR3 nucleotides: TGTGCCAGCAGCTTAGCGGACTACCTGACGTACGAGCAGTACTTC. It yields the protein CASSLADYLTYEQYF.

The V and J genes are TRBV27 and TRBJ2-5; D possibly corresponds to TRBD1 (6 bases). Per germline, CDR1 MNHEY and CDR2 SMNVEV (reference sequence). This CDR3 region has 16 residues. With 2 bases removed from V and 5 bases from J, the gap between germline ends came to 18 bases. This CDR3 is CASSLTRSGVQETQYF. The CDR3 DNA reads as TGTGCCAGCAGTTTAACCCGATCAGGGGTCCAGGAGACCCAGTACTTC.

CDR3 protein: CASSSHTEAFF. The CDR3 DNA reads as TGTGCCAGCAGTTCACACACTGAAGCTTTCTTT. The V gene is TRBV6-5, the J gene TRBJ1-1; D gene unclear. CDR1 and CDR2 (germline): MNHEY, SVGAGI. The CDR3 length is 11 residues. V was shortened by 4 bases and J by 3 bases, with 3 bases between the two germline ends.

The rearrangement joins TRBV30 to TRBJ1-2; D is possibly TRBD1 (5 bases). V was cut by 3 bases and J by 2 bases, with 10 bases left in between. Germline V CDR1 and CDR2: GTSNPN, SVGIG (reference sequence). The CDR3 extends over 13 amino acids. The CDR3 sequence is CAWRSTVNYGYTF. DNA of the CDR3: TGTGCCTGGAGGTCGACAGTGAACTATGGCTACACCTTC.

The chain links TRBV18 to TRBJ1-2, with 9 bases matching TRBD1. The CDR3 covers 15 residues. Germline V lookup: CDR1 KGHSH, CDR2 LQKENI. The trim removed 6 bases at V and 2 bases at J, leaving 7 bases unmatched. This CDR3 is CASSLGQGQNYGYTF. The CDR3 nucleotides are TGTGCCAGCTCCCTCGGACAGGGGCAGAACTATGGCTACACCTTC.

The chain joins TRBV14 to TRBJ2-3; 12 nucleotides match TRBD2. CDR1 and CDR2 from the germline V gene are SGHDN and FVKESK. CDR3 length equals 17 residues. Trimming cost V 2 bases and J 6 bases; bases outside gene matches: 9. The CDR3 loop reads CASSQSLLAGGEDTQYF. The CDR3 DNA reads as TGTGCCAGCAGCCAATCCCTACTAGCGGGAGGCGAGGATACGCAGTATTTT.

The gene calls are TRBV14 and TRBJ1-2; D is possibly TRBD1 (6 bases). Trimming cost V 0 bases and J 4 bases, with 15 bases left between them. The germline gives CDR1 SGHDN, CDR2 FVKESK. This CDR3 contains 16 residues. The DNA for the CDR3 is TGTGCCAGCAGCCAAGATGTCGGGGGCTGGGGCTATGGCTACACCTTC. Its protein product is CASSQDVGGWGYGYTF.